Listed below are T cell receptor beta chains from one sample, sequenced in a study of blood T cell repertoires in COVID-19. Assay used: immunoSEQ multiplex PCR; TCRdb lists only in-frame clones, some missing. The sample includes some 340,000 clones, about 85% of them seen just once. The sample comprised peripheral blood. The receptor set was obtained from a young woman with acute or convalescent COVID-19. The CDR3 runs from the conserved cysteine through the conserved F or W.

V gene	J gene	CDR3 protein
TRBV2	TRBJ1-1	CASNTGYGTEAFF
TRBV3-1/TRBV3-2	TRBJ2-1	CASSSPGTSGSNEQFF
TRBV5-1	TRBJ2-1	CASSLGTGRFSDNEQFF
TRBV7-9	TRBJ2-7	CASSFRTGAYEQYF
TRBV5-4	TRBJ1-2	CASSPPGGNYGYTF
TRBV28	TRBJ1-5	CASSLSYQPQHF
TRBV4-1	TRBJ2-3	CASSQVRGTSGSVGDTQYF
TRBV28	TRBJ2-1	CASFSGSSYNEQFF
TRBV29-1	TRBJ2-7	CSVEDPGYSYEQYF
TRBV5-1	TRBJ2-3	CASSLGTGKGDTDTQYF
TRBV6-5	TRBJ1-2	CASRDQGAWYGYTF
TRBV29-1	TRBJ2-3	CSVVGGLAGDRTDTQYF
TRBV19	TRBJ1-1	CARTGRANTEAFF
TRBV28	TRBJ1-2	CASSLQGFPANYGYTF
TRBV2	TRBJ1-1	CASIGGVGTEAFF
TRBV10-3	TRBJ2-3	CAISETGTSFPDTQYF
TRBV3-1/TRBV3-2	TRBJ1-1	CASSPPMVSTFTEAFF
TRBV5-6	TRBJ1-6	CASSLGQGALPLHF
TRBV2	TRBJ2-7	CASSEAARYEQYF
TRBV30	TRBJ2-3	CAWRRRLGGDTQYF
TRBV12-3/TRBV12-4	TRBJ1-2	CASSVQGNYGYTF
TRBV7-7	TRBJ2-7	CASRSGTSGEQYF
TRBV5-6	TRBJ1-5	CASSLTDGGNQPQHF
TRBV30	TRBJ1-5	CAWSSKGLYNQPQHF
TRBV6-5	TRBJ2-1	CASRGTGYNEQFF
TRBV13	TRBJ1-2	CASSLERGPNPIYTF
TRBV4-1	TRBJ2-1	CASSLRDSYNEQFF
TRBV10-1	TRBJ2-1	CASSESSSDPENEQFF
TRBV10-2	TRBJ2-2	CASSLPGWAGNTGELFF
TRBV7-8	TRBJ1-2	CASIGEGLIGYTF
TRBV15	TRBJ1-5	CATSRGRTGPNQPQHF
TRBV6-4	TRBJ1-1	CASSRDRVGTEAFF
TRBV11-2	TRBJ2-7	CASSLDGTGDYEQYF
TRBV24-1	TRBJ2-1	CATSDRTSGRNEQFF
TRBV28	TRBJ1-2	CASSPGTNSGGVYGYTF
TRBV3-1/TRBV3-2	TRBJ1-2	CASSQEMWTGLGYGYTF
TRBV5-1	TRBJ1-2	CASSPRTENPSGYTF
TRBV12-5	TRBJ1-5	CASGLVQGGNQPQHF
TRBV6-5	TRBJ2-5	CASSWQGETQYF
TRBV5-6	TRBJ2-1	CASSSWGASGYNEQFF
TRBV7-9	TRBJ1-2	CASSNNFRGEGGYTF
TRBV11-2	TRBJ2-3	CASSLLAGATDTQYF